The entry below gives a single T cell receptor (beta chain) sequence along with its context. This entry belongs to a study of blood T cell repertoires in COVID-19. For the study at large: Whether acute or convalescent, the COVID-19 samples came from the United States, Italy and Spain.

V was shortened by 2 bases and J by 1 base, with 9 bases between the two germline ends. Germline loops: CDR1 SGHRS, CDR2 YFSETQ. CDR3 size: 15 residues. Profiling relied on immunoSEQ multiplex PCR, and the TCRdb table lists in-frame clones only, not all of them. The sample holds roughly 150,000 clones, 75% to 90% seen once. Material for sequencing was PBMCs or T cells enriched from blood (not recorded which). The chain combines TRBV5-1 with TRBJ1-4; D is uncertain. The source of this sequence is a woman aged 60-75 years who had recovered from COVID-19. For the CDR3, the DNA is TGCGCCAGCAGCTTCTACCTCGGAACTAATGAAAAACTGTTTTTT. Its protein product is CASSFYLGTNEKLFF.